This T cell receptor beta chain was captured in a study of cytomegalovirus exposure and HLA in healthy donors. CDR3 length: 10 amino acids. Trimming removed 5 bases at V and 7 bases at J, with 3 bases between. Germline-derived CDR1 and CDR2 are KGHSH and LQKENI. Whole-study results and caveats: Many donors shared some public TCRs, even though most TCR sequences were rare. For cytomegalovirus status, the classifier reportedly gave diagnoses with high specificity and sensitivity.

The table came from immunoSEQ multiplex PCR; TCRdb's copy has only in-frame clones and leaves some out. The data contain just under 65,000 clones, 95% of them singletons. Notes on this clone: Antigen: not known.

The chain uses TRBV18 and TRBJ2-1; D unresolved. Source material: PBMCs. This receptor was taken from a woman between 18 and 30 years old in good health and CMV-seropositive. CDR3 protein: CASSSNEQFF. In nucleotides, the CDR3 is TGTGCCAGCTCATCGAATGAGCAGTTCTTC.